These 18 T cell receptor beta chains share one sample of origin, sequenced in a study of shared clonotypes between healthy human individuals. Only in-frame clones appear in the TCRdb table, and some are missing; sequencing was by immunoSEQ multiplex PCR. Of some 2.3 million clones listed, approximately 95% were seen once; the top ten hold about 0.39%. Input material: naive CD4+ T cells from PBMCs. The subset denotes: CD45RA+ positively selected. The receptors derive from a man aged 18 to 30 in good health. Some clones in this sample may be carry-over from other donors' samples.

V usage is TRBV7-9 and J usage is TRBJ2-7, with D perhaps matching TRBD2 (6 bases). The CDR3 totals 13 residues. Trimming left V 8 bases short and J 3 bases short, with 14 bases between. Per the germline V gene, CDR1 is SEHNR and CDR2 is FQNEAQ (reference sequence). CDR3 amino acids: CASAGGEGYEQYF. The CDR3 DNA sequence: TGTGCCAGCGCCGGGGGAGAGGGCTACGAGCAGTACTTC.

The rearrangement joins TRBV9 to TRBJ1-4; no firm D call. The CDR3 totals 16 residues. V was trimmed by 0 bases and J by 8 bases, leaving 17 bases between them. Germline CDR1 SGDLS, CDR2 YYNGEE. The CDR3 DNA follows: TGTGCCAGCAGCGTAGGGGTGACCCCCGCCCGCGAAAAACTGTTTTTT. Protein: CASSVGVTPAREKLFF.

Worth noting for this clone: Its ends do not fully match the called genes, so a read error is possible. CDR3 amino acids: CASSPMIWGHSYNEQFF. CDR3 bases: TGTGCCAGTAGCCCTATGATTTGGGGTCACTCCTACAATGAGCAGTTCTTC. The V and J genes are TRBV14 and TRBJ2-1; D ambiguous. This CDR3 comprises 17 residues. In germline, CDR1 is SGHDN, CDR2 FVKESK.

This clone has only one observation. V is TRBV29-1 and J is TRBJ2-7, with a tentative D call TRBD2 (5 bases). V was trimmed by 7 bases and J by 3 bases, leaving 16 bases between them. The CDR3 loop spans 13 amino acids. The germline V gene encodes CDR1 SQVTM and CDR2 ANQGSEA. The CDR3 protein is CSASEGTSYEQYF. As DNA, the CDR3 is TGCAGCGCCTCAGAGGGCACCAGCTACGAGCAGTACTTC.

Points on this clone: This same CDR3 is encoded by further DNA sequences in the sample. CDR3 in amino acids: CASSVVSGNTGELFF. The CDR3 DNA sequence: TGTGCCAGCAGCGTAGTCTCTGGAAACACCGGGGAGCTGTTTTTT. The gene calls are TRBV9 and TRBJ2-2; D is ambiguous. Trimming took 0 bases from V and 2 from J, leaving 8 bases between them. CDR3 length: 15 residues. Germline lookup yields CDR1 SGDLS and CDR2 YYNGEE.

V gene TRBV11-2 combines with J gene TRBJ2-5; no definite D call. The CDR3 runs 14 residues. V was clipped by 5 bases and J by 6 bases, with 16 bases between them. From germline, CDR1 is SGHAT and CDR2 FQNNGV. The CDR3, as DNA: TGTGCCAGCAGCCCCGATCCGCAGCTACAGACCCAGTACTTC. It specifies CASSPDPQLQTQYF.

This clone was seen only a few times. The J gene is TRBJ1-1, the V gene TRBV28; D perhaps matches TRBD1 (5 bases). Germline-derived CDR1 and CDR2 are MDHEN and SYDVKM. Trimming pared 1 base from V and 0 bases from J, leaving 9 bases between. The CDR3 runs 15 residues. The CDR3 DNA reads as TGTGCCAGCAGTTTATTCGGGGGATTGAACACTGAAGCTTTCTTT. It is translated as CASSLFGGLNTEAFF.

The chain is built from TRBV5-1 and TRBJ2-7; TRBD1 aligns across 7 bases. The junction had 6 bases not matched to a gene; V was cut back by 3 bases and J by 3 bases. The CDR3 runs 14 residues. Germline CDR1 and CDR2: SGHRS and YFSETQ. The CDR3 loop reads CASSSTWDSYEQYF. CDR3 nucleotide sequence: TGCGCCAGCAGCTCGACGTGGGACAGCTACGAGCAGTACTTC.

The chain carries TRBV6-6 and TRBJ2-7, with D tentatively TRBD1 (6 bases). From germline, CDR1 is MNHNY and CDR2 SVGAGI (reference sequence). V lost 2 bases and J lost 1, with 12 bases in between. This CDR3 is built from 15 residues. The CDR3 spells CASSYVGAGSYEQYF. The CDR3 DNA follows: TGTGCCAGCAGTTACGTGGGGGCCGGATCCTACGAGCAGTACTTC.

This clone was seen only once. The rearrangement links TRBV7-7 to TRBJ2-5, with 12 bases that match TRBD2. Looked up from germline, CDR1 is SSHAT and CDR2 is FNYEAQ (reference sequence). This CDR3 has 16 amino acids. J was trimmed by 2 bases and V by 4 bases; bases with no gene match: 5. CDR3 bases: TGTGCCAGCAGCTCGTCACTAGCGGGAGGTCAAGAGACCCAGTACTTC. Translation gives CASSSSLAGGQETQYF. The full variable domain, in which reference TRBV7-7 and TRBJ2-5 provide the parts outside the CDR3, is GAGVSQSPRYKVTKRGQDVTLRCDPISSHATLYWYQQALGQGPEFLTYFNYEAQPDKSGLPSDRFSAERPEGSISTLTIQRTEQRDSAMYRCASSSSLAGGQETQYFGPGTRLLVL.

The rearrangement joins TRBV5-4 to TRBJ2-2; D is unresolved. Per germline, CDR1 SGHNT and CDR2 YYREEE (reference sequence). V lost 3 bases and J lost 8, with 14 bases in between. The CDR3 has 14 amino acids. CDR3 protein: CASSYPARVGELFF. The CDR3 DNA sequence: TGTGCCAGCAGCTATCCGGCTCGGGTTGGGGAGCTGTTTTTT.

This clone has just one count. The chain has TRBV5-1 and TRBJ1-1; D gene uncertain. V was cut by 1 base and J by 6 bases, with 13 bases left in between. CDR3 length: 14 amino acids. Looked up from germline, CDR1 is SGHRS and CDR2 is YFSETQ. The CDR3 DNA is TGCGCCAGCAGCTTGTCGTCAGGTCCCGCTGAAGCTTTCTTT. Translation gives CASSLSSGPAEAFF.

The sample holds a few counts of this clone. Other DNA sequences from this sample encode an identical CDR3 as well. The V and J genes are TRBV5-1 and TRBJ1-1; D gene unclear. V shed 2 bases and J shed 2 bases, with 7 bases lying between them. Germline values: CDR1 SGHRS, CDR2 YFSETQ. The CDR3 loop spans 13 amino acids. CDR3 DNA: TGCGCCAGCAGCTTTTCCGAAAACACTGAAGCTTTCTTT. Residues: CASSFSENTEAFF.

V usage is TRBV5-6 and J usage is TRBJ2-4; unclear D gene. The CDR3 has 14 residues. Germline V gene data show CDR1 as SGHDT and CDR2 as YYEEEE. Trimming left V 4 bases short and J 1 base short, with 9 bases between. The CDR3: CASSPGPAKNIQYF. CDR3 sequence (DNA): TGTGCCAGCAGCCCCGGGCCTGCCAAAAACATTCAGTACTTC.

The genes are TRBV7-9 and TRBJ2-5; 15 bases are shared with TRBD2. V trimming: 4 bases; J trimming: 1 base; junction bases outside the gene matches: 7. Germline-derived CDR1 and CDR2 are SEHNR and FQNEAQ (reference sequence). The CDR3 extends over 18 amino acids. CDR3 DNA: TGTGCCAGCAGCTCCGGGACTAGCGGGAGGAAATCCCAAGAGACCCAGTACTTC. Its translation: CASSSGTSGRKSQETQYF.

The chain joins TRBV21-1 to TRBJ1-1. TRBV21-1 is marked as a pseudogene. The CDR3 runs to 14 residues. CDR3 coding DNA: TGTGCCAGCAGTCCCTCTCGGAGGGTAACTGAAGCTTTCTTT. The encoded protein is CASSPSRRVTEAFF.

This clone appeared once. The V call is TRBV18, the J call TRBJ1-2; 10 bases are shared with TRBD1. CDR3 size: 17 residues. Trimming took 6 bases from V and 4 from J; bases not matched to a gene: 14. Germline CDR1 and CDR2: KGHSH and LQKENI. The CDR3 here is CASSRETGTGAIYGYTF. CDR3 bases: TGTGCCAGCTCGCGGGAGACCGGGACAGGGGCAATCTATGGCTACACCTTC.

A single count supports this clone. Different DNA sequences within this sample yield the same CDR3. The chain couples TRBV11-2 to TRBJ2-1; D is ambiguous. V shed 1 base and J shed 5 bases, with 6 bases lying between them. This CDR3 is 13 amino acids long. From germline, CDR1 is SGHAT and CDR2 FQNNGV. DNA for the CDR3: TGTGCCAGCAGCTTAGGTCAGAACAATGAGCAGTTCTTC. Translation gives CASSLGQNNEQFF.